The clone carrying this TCR beta chain has ten or more counts. With TRAV- and TRBV-specific primers, first-strand cDNA was made, covering the alpha and beta chains. It was with a constant-region primer and a V-primer adapter that TCRs were amplified over roughly 19 PCR cycles. TCRdb fed the reads into MiXCR, producing one record per CDR3 protein. The data show nearly 95,000 distinct CDR3 sequences, under 10% seen once. Germline lookup yields CDR1 SGHTA and CDR2 FQGNSA. This CDR3 has 15 amino acids. V was cut by 0 bases and J by 1 base, with 7 bases left in between. These data are taken from a study of low-dose radiotherapy and immunotherapy resistance in tumors. Time point in this sample: before trial treatment.

This sequence was found in a male donor with prostate cancer. The material sequenced was PBMCs, taken before treatment. The chain employs TRBV7-2 and TRBJ1-5, with a tentative D call TRBD1 (5 bases). CDR3 region: CASSLAWGSNQPQHF. Written as DNA, the CDR3 is TGTGCCAGCAGCTTAGCCTGGGGGAGCAATCAGCCCCAGCATTTT. Combining the CDR3 with reference TRBV7-2 and TRBJ1-5 gives the whole variable domain GAGVSQSPSNKVTEKGKDVELRCDPISGHTALYWYRQSLGQGLEFLIYFQGNSAPDKSGLPSDRFSAERTGGSVSTLTIQRTQQEDSAVYLCASSLAWGSNQPQHFGDGTRLSIL.